Listed below are T cell receptor beta chains from one sample, sequenced in a study of OX40 agonist ivuxolimab in advanced cancers. Using immunoSEQ multiplex PCR, the repertoire was profiled, and TCRdb retains in-frame clones only, with some absent. The sample lists fewer than 100,000 clones, roughly 89% occurring once. The sample here was CD4+ or CD8+ T cells sorted from blood, taken in a trial of the OX40 agonist ivuxolimab. Receptor source: an adult with an advanced solid tumor such as melanoma, head and neck, liver or kidney cancer. Both conserved end residues are part of each CDR3. Fields, in order: V gene, D gene, CDR3 length, J gene, clone size, CDR3 DNA, CDR3 protein. D genes are given only for firm matches. Size tells how often a clone was seen (once, few, many) or the class of an expanded clone, and some rows leave it out.

>TRBV6-1|.|14|TRBJ1-1|.
TGTGCCAGCACTATGGGGCTTTTGAACACTGAAGCTTTCTTT
CASTMGLLNTEAFF
>TRBV29-1|TRBD1|14|TRBJ1-6|once
TGCAGCGTGAAGACAGGGAACTTCAATTCACCCCTCCACTTT
CSVKTGNFNSPLHF
>TRBV5-4|.|15|TRBJ2-3|.
TGTGCCAGCAGCCCCGACTGGACTAGCACAGATACGCAGTATTTT
CASSPDWTSTDTQYF
>TRBV6-5|.|14|TRBJ2-1|.
TGTGCCAGCAGTCGGCAAGCTATTACAGATGAGCAGTTCTTC
CASSRQAITDEQFF
>TRBV29-1|.|14|TRBJ2-7|.
TGCAGCGTTAGGGGGGGGACGGAGACGGGCGAGCAGTACTTC
CSVRGGTETGEQYF
>TRBV9|TRBD2|15|TRBJ2-1|.
TGTGCCAGCAGCATTACTAGCGGGAGTTACAATGAGCAGTTCTTC
CASSITSGSYNEQFF
>TRBV6-1|.|15|TRBJ2-2|.
TGTGCCAGCAGGTCAACCGGGACTAACACCGGGGAGCTGTTTTTT
CASRSTGTNTGELFF
>TRBV15|.|16|TRBJ1-4|once
TGTGCCACCAGCAGAGTTGTTGGTCAGCCTAATGAAAAACTGTTTTTT
CATSRVVGQPNEKLFF
>TRBV28|.|12|TRBJ2-7|.
TGTGCCAGCAGTTTGAGCGGCTACGAGCAGTACTTC
CASSLSGYEQYF
>TRBV7-2|.|15|TRBJ2-7|.
TGTGCCAGCAGCTTAGAGGGGCCCCGCCGGGGCGAGCAGTACTTC
CASSLEGPRRGEQYF
>TRBV11-1|.|14|TRBJ1-2|.
TGTGCCAGCAGGAAGGGAGGGGCTGACTATGGCTACACCTTC
CASRKGGADYGYTF
>TRBV5-1|TRBD1|16|TRBJ1-1|.
TGCGCCAGTCACCAGGACAGGGGTCTGGTTGGCACTGAAGCTTTCTTT
CASHQDRGLVGTEAFF
>TRBV10-3|.|12|TRBJ1-1|.
TGTGCCACCCAGCCCGAGAACACTGAAGCTTTCTTT
CATQPENTEAFF
>TRBV11-2|.|14|TRBJ2-5|.
TGTGCCAGCAGCCCTAGGACAGCCCAAGAGACCCAGTACTTC
CASSPRTAQETQYF
>TRBV6-6|.|15|TRBJ2-6|.
TGTGCCAGCAGTTCACGGGGGACTGGGGCCAACGTCCTGACTTTC
CASSSRGTGANVLTF
>TRBV5-6|TRBD2|14|TRBJ2-5|.
TGTGCCAGCAGCCAGGGACTAGCGGAAGAGACCCAGTACTTC
CASSQGLAEETQYF
>TRBV7-6|.|15|TRBJ2-3|.
TGTGCCAGCAGCTCACGGCCGGTGTTGACAGATACGCAGTATTTT
CASSSRPVLTDTQYF
>TRBV6-7|.|18|TRBJ1-5|.
TGTGCCAGCAGTTACTCACGGCCCTCTAATAAGGGGAATCAGCCCCAGCATTTT
CASSYSRPSNKGNQPQHF
>TRBV5-1|.|13|TRBJ1-1|.
TGCGCCAGCAGCGAAGGGCCAAACACTGAAGCTTTCTTT
CASSEGPNTEAFF
>TRBV5-8|.|15|TRBJ2-2|.
TGTGCCAGCAGCTTGGTTCAGGCGAACACCGGGGAGCTGTTTTTT
CASSLVQANTGELFF
>TRBV30|.|11|TRBJ1-1|.
TGTGCCTGGATAGCGGGCACTGAAGCTTTCTTT
CAWIAGTEAFF
>TRBV11-3|.|14|TRBJ2-7|.
TGTGCCAGCAGCCTGAGAGGCAGATCCTACGAGCAGTACTTC
CASSLRGRSYEQYF
>TRBV7-9|.|16|TRBJ2-1|.
TGTGCCAGCAGCTTAGAGTTACGGTCAGGGGTCAATGAGCAGTTCTTC
CASSLELRSGVNEQFF
>TRBV7-9|.|15|TRBJ1-1|.
TGTGCCAGCAGCTTAGCCTTAGCGGGGGACACTGAAGCTTTCTTT
CASSLALAGDTEAFF
>TRBV27|.|15|TRBJ1-1|.
TGTGCCAGCAGTTTAGAGGCTCGGGGGTGGACTGAAGCTTTCTTT
CASSLEARGWTEAFF
>TRBV27|TRBD2|15|TRBJ2-1|once
TGTGCCAGCAATAGGGGCGGGAGAGGCTACAATGAGCAGTTCTTC
CASNRGGRGYNEQFF
>TRBV19|.|12|TRBJ1-1|.
TGTGCCAGCGTAACAGCCAACACTGAAGCTTTCTTT
CASVTANTEAFF
>TRBV5-1|.|14|TRBJ1-5|.
TGCGCCAGCAGCTTGTCAGGGCGAGATCAGCCCCAGCATTTT
CASSLSGRDQPQHF